This T cell receptor (beta chain) stems from a study of response to subunit inactivated influenza vaccine (dated by TCRdb to the late 2010s). About the study as a whole: Deep quantitative profiling of the T cell receptor repertoire was used in the study to follow responses to a trivalent subunit inactivated influenza vaccine. What the authors observed across the whole study: According to the authors, only a limited number of new T cells may be recruited by each seasonal influenza vaccination.

V is cut by 3 bases and J by 7 bases, and the space between the germline ends is 9 bases. The CDR3 spans 13 residues, from the cysteine through the phenylalanine. Only the CDR3 portion is preserved as DNA: 39 bases, with reading frame beginning at the first base. The receptor library was made with RT-PCR. The sequencer was an Illumina HiSeq 2500. TCRdb trimmed the raw reads at Q25, called clones with MiXCR and kept productive beta chains. Each CDR3 protein appears once, grouped with its most common genes and DNA. This sample comprises under 850,000 distinct CDR3 sequences, 18% of them detected only once. The biggest ten clones account for 9.5% to 13% of the sample. This clonotype came up a few times. No cognate antigen has been identified for it. Base qualities are not recorded, but no much larger clone differs from it by a single base.

The clonotype originates from a man aged 50-60 years who received an inactivated influenza vaccine. Donor details come from another sample of the same person, matched by shared clones. Recombination joined TRBV12-3 or TRBV12-4 with TRBJ2-2; the D segment cannot be called with confidence. Sequenced here: PBMCs from blood, sampled 5 days after vaccination. The CDR3: CASSFWVDGELFF. The DNA sequence follows: TGTGCCAGCAGTTTTTGGGTTGACGGGGAGCTGTTTTTT.